The 9 T cell receptor beta chains below all came from one sample that was sequenced in a study of T cells in Graves' hyperthyroidism and ophthalmopathy. Researchers amplified the TCR beta CDR3 regions from RNA transcripts. Primed by the HTBI set, a first-round RT-PCR was run on the TCR CDR3. TCRdb reprocessed the multiplex PCR reads with MiXCR, giving one entry per CDR3 protein. This sample has some 530,000 distinct CDR3 sequences; 20% to 25% occur once, and the top ten carry approximately 54%. The sequenced sample was blood. The source is a woman in her 70s with Graves' ophthalmopathy.

The rearrangement joins TRBV18 to TRBJ2-1; D possibly uses TRBD1 or TRBD2 (5 bases each). Trimming removed 2 bases from V and 7 bases from J, with 27 bases in between. The CDR3 has 19 amino acids. Germline values: CDR1 KGHSH, CDR2 LQKENI. The CDR3 DNA is TGTGCCAGCTCACCAACCCGGGGCGCAAAGGTAGAAGGTTGGAATGAGCAGTTCTTC. The encoded protein is CASSPTRGAKVEGWNEQFF.

This clonotype was counted between two and nine times. This rearrangement joins TRBV20-1 to TRBJ2-3, with unresolved D. Germline assignment: CDR1 DFQATT and CDR2 SNEGSKA (reference sequence). V was pared by 5 bases and J by 3 bases, with 18 bases between. CDR3 length: 15 residues. The CDR3 spells CSAHPATTGTDTQYF. The CDR3 coding sequence is TGCAGTGCTCACCCGGCGACCACCGGAACAGATACGCAGTATTTT.

The sample holds a few counts of this clonotype. The V and J genes are TRBV12-3 or TRBV12-4 and TRBJ1-5; possible D gene TRBD1, 5 bases. The CDR3 runs 14 residues. Trimming removed 5 bases from V and 5 bases from J, with 13 bases in between. CDR3 DNA: TGTGCCAGCAGTCTTAAAGGGGTGTATCAGCCCCAGCATTTT. The encoded protein is CASSLKGVYQPQHF.

This chain's CDR3 is CASNPTSNYGYTF. The CDR3 nucleotides are TGTGCCAGCAACCCGACATCTAACTATGGCTACACCTTC. The V call is TRBV19, the J call TRBJ1-2; no firm D call. The V gene lost 9 bases and the J gene lost 0 bases, with 11 bases spanning the gap. The CDR3 extends over 13 amino acids. Germline V gene sequence: CDR1 LNHDA, CDR2 SQIVND (reference sequence).

This clonotype was observed a few times. The genes are TRBV5-5 and TRBJ2-1; possibly TRBD2 for D (6 bases). Germline CDR1 reads SGHKS; CDR2 reads YYEKEE (reference sequence). This CDR3 region has 15 residues. V gave up 0 bases and J gave up 0 bases, with 7 bases separating them. CDR3 coding DNA: TGTGCCAGCAGCTTGGAACTAGCCTCCTACAATGAGCAGTTCTTC. Protein: CASSLELASYNEQFF.

A note on this clonotype: One end of the junction varies from germline; a read error may be responsible. The genes are TRBV7-9 and TRBJ1-1; 10 bases agree with TRBD1. From germline, CDR1 is SEHNR and CDR2 FQNEAQ (reference sequence). This CDR3 is built from 14 residues. The CDR3, as DNA: TGTACCAGCAGAAGACAGGGGGCCGGAGAGCGAGCTTTCTTT. Translated, it gives CTSRRQGAGERAFF. Looking up the rest from reference TRBV7-9 and TRBJ1-1 gives the full variable domain: DTGVSQNPRHKITKRGQNVTFRCDPISEHNRLYWYRQTLGQGPEFLTYFQNEAQLEKSRLLSDRFSAERPKGSFSTLEIQRTEQGDSAMYLCTSRRQGAGERAFFGQGTRLTVV.

CDR3 nucleotides: TGTGCCAGCAGCACAGGGTTCGAGCAGTACTTC. This translates into CASSTGFEQYF. The rearrangement uses TRBV6-1 and TRBJ2-7; the D gene is possibly TRBD1 (6 bases). This CDR3 has 11 residues. CDR1 is MNHNS, CDR2 SASEGT, per germline. V was trimmed by 6 bases and J by 6 bases, leaving 9 bases between them.

This clonotype showed up many times. The chain is built from TRBV12-3 or TRBV12-4 and TRBJ2-5, with 10 bases lining up with TRBD1. The J segment lost 2 bases and the V segment lost 6 bases, leaving 0 bases of the junction unmatched. This CDR3 comprises 13 residues. CDR3 DNA sequence: TGTGCCAGCAGGGGACAGGGGCAAGAGACCCAGTACTTC. Amino acids: CASRGQGQETQYF.

A few counts support this clonotype. The V gene is TRBV24-1, the J gene TRBJ2-1; D is ambiguous. Looked up from germline, CDR1 is KGHDR and CDR2 is SFDVKD. Trimming took off 9 bases at V and 8 bases at J, with 13 bases between the two ends. This CDR3 comprises 12 residues. CDR3 protein: CATSGSLDEQFF. CDR3 coding DNA: TGTGCCACCTCCGGGTCACTTGATGAGCAGTTCTTC.